The sequence of this T cell receptor beta chain was determined in a study of shared clonotypes between healthy human individuals. Study information: Donor ages ranged 18 to 49 years: a couple of women, a few men.

V was cut by 5 bases and J by 2 bases, with 15 bases left in between. CDR3 length: 16 amino acids. Germline-derived CDR1 and CDR2 are SNHLY and FYNNEI. Data came from immunoSEQ multiplex PCR; TCRdb stores just in-frame clones and leaves some out. In the table there are around 2.5 million clones, under 95% of which are singletons. Input material: naive CD4+ T cells from PBMCs. The sample's subset: CD45RA+ positively selected. The rearrangement links TRBV2 to TRBJ1-4; possibly TRBD1 for D (6 bases). This sequence originates from a man younger than 30 in good health. Some clones in this sample may be carry-over from other donors' samples. DNA of the CDR3: TGTGCCAGCAGTTACACCCGGGGGGCCACTAATGAAAAACTGTTTTTT. Translation gives CASSYTRGATNEKLFF.